The 29 T cell receptor beta chains listed next were all sequenced from one sample in a study of siplizumab effects on memory and regulatory T cells. The method was immunoSEQ multiplex PCR; TCRdb's version includes in-frame clones alone and lacks a portion of them. The data show about 120,000 clones, with 94% seen just once and under 2% held by the top ten. Source material: non-Treg CD4+ T cells sorted from blood. These receptors originate from a human donor in good health.

The chain carries TRBV5-1 and TRBJ2-1; 8 bases fit TRBD1. Trimming removed 3 bases from V and 8 bases from J; junction bases left unmatched: 4. Germline V gene sequence: CDR1 SGHRS, CDR2 YFSETQ. The CDR3 covers 13 residues. The CDR3 bases are TGCGCCAGCAGCTACGACAGGGGCGATGAGCAGTTCTTC. Encoded protein: CASSYDRGDEQFF.

This rearrangement joins TRBV4-2 to TRBJ2-2; D may match TRBD1 or TRBD2 (5 bases each). The CDR3 has 18 amino acids. Trimming took off 0 bases at V and 4 bases at J, with 18 bases between the two ends. Germline CDR1 is LGHNA and CDR2 is YNFKEQ. This chain's CDR3 is CASSQDMSQGGFTGELFF. The CDR3 DNA sequence: TGTGCCAGCAGCCAAGATATGTCCCAGGGCGGGTTCACCGGGGAGCTGTTTTTT.

V is TRBV19 and J is TRBJ2-3, with 7 bases that match TRBD1. J lost 2 bases, V lost 4 bases, and 6 bases had no gene match. The CDR3 contains 15 residues. Germline V CDR1 and CDR2: LNHDA, SQIVND (reference sequence). The CDR3 DNA is TGTGCCAGTAGTACCGGGACAGCCTTCACAGATACGCAGTATTTT. As protein: CASSTGTAFTDTQYF.

The rearrangement joins TRBV19 to TRBJ1-5; TRBD1 might be the D (5 bases). This CDR3 comprises 15 residues. CDR1 and CDR2 from the germline V gene are LNHDA and SQIVND (reference sequence). Trimming stripped 6 bases from V and 1 base from J, with 13 bases between. The CDR3: CASRDPGPSNQPQHF. The CDR3 DNA reads as TGTGCCAGTAGAGACCCGGGACCGAGCAATCAGCCCCAGCATTTT.

The chain employs TRBV19 and TRBJ1-2; a weak D match, TRBD1 (6 bases). This CDR3 spans 13 amino acids. Germline values: CDR1 LNHDA, CDR2 SQIVND (reference sequence). V dropped 5 bases and J dropped 4 bases, with 11 bases sitting between them. The CDR3 nucleotides read TGTGCCAGTAGTTCAGGGGTGGGCTATGGCTACACCTTC. Translated, it gives CASSSGVGYGYTF.

The chain couples TRBV6-1 to TRBJ1-5; TRBD1 is a possible D gene (5 bases). Deletions cut 5 bases from V and 7 bases from J, with 15 bases between. CDR1 is MNHNS, CDR2 SASEGT, per germline. There are 14 residues in the CDR3. Written as DNA, the CDR3 is TGTGCCAGCAGTACCGGGGCGCGGGACCAGCCCCAGCATTTT. This translates into CASSTGARDQPQHF.

The rearrangement uses TRBV27 and TRBJ1-1, with D hard to call. This CDR3 region has 13 residues. Germline-derived CDR1 and CDR2 are MNHEY and SMNVEV (reference sequence). Between the trimmed V and J ends, which lost 3 bases and 1 base, there was a span of 6 bases. Here the CDR3 DNA reads TGTGCCAGCAGTTTCTTGGAGAACACTGAAGCTTTCTTT. This encodes CASSFLENTEAFF.

The gene calls are TRBV6-5 and TRBJ1-6; D might be TRBD1 (5 bases). V was cut by 6 bases and J by 11 bases, with 14 bases left in between. Germline values: CDR1 MNHEY, CDR2 SVGAGI. The CDR3 contains 13 residues. The CDR3 protein is CASSRNTGAPLHF. For the CDR3, the DNA is TGTGCCAGCAGCCGCAATACGGGGGCACCCCTCCACTTT.

The CDR3: CASSEAGLPQHF. The CDR3, as DNA: TGTGCCAGCAGTGAGGCAGGGTTGCCCCAGCATTTT. The chain has TRBV6-1 and TRBJ1-5; perhaps TRBD1 as D (5 bases). This CDR3 region has 12 residues. Trimming left V 3 bases short and J 9 bases short, with 9 bases between. Germline-derived CDR1 and CDR2 are MNHNS and SASEGT.

The V gene is TRBV19, the J gene TRBJ2-5; D is perhaps TRBD1 (5 bases). Germline-derived CDR1 and CDR2 are LNHDA and SQIVND (reference sequence). V was pared by 6 bases and J by 0 bases, with 17 bases between. CDR3 length equals 16 residues. This CDR3 is CASRTSGHPYQETQYF. The CDR3 nucleotides read TGTGCCAGTAGGACATCCGGACATCCGTACCAAGAGACCCAGTACTTC.

The chain combines TRBV7-2 with TRBJ2-3; no clear D. Germline loops: CDR1 SGHTA, CDR2 FQGNSA. Trimming left V 5 bases short and J 6 bases short, with 12 bases between. The CDR3 contains 13 residues. As DNA, the CDR3 is TGTGCCAGCAGCCCGATGACTGCGGATACGCAGTATTTT. Residues: CASSPMTADTQYF.

This clone appeared a single time. This rearrangement joins TRBV6-5 to TRBJ2-3; 9 bases map to TRBD2. V lost 0 bases to trimming and J lost 8 bases; unmatched junction nucleotides: 6. Germline CDR1 reads MNHEY; CDR2 reads SVGAGI. CDR3 length: 15 residues. The CDR3 here is CASSYSSGSLGTQYF. For the CDR3, the DNA is TGTGCCAGCAGTTACTCTAGCGGGAGTCTTGGTACGCAGTATTTT.

This clone was seen a handful of times. The gene calls are TRBV18 and TRBJ2-7, with TRBD1 as a possible D gene (6 bases). Per the germline V gene, CDR1 is KGHSH and CDR2 is LQKENI. This CDR3 has 13 residues. V was pared by 1 base and J by 5 bases, with 9 bases between. DNA for the CDR3: TGTGCCAGCTCACCACTCTACAGGGACGAGCAGTACTTC. Its translation is CASSPLYRDEQYF.

This clone has only one observation. The chain uses TRBV7-9 and TRBJ2-3; D call uncertain. The CDR3 is 12 amino acids. Trimming left V 3 bases short and J 6 bases short, with 7 bases between. Looked up from germline, CDR1 is SEHNR and CDR2 is FQNEAQ (reference sequence). CDR3 bases: TGTGCCAGCAGCTTCTTACAGGATACGCAGTATTTT. Amino acid sequence: CASSFLQDTQYF.

This chain links TRBV19 with TRBJ1-4; tentative D call: TRBD1 (5 bases). Per the germline V gene, CDR1 is LNHDA and CDR2 is SQIVND (reference sequence). The CDR3 is 15 amino acids. Trimming cost V 1 base and J 7 bases, with 13 bases left between them. The CDR3 loop reads CASSIGQGRGEKLFF. The CDR3 DNA follows: TGTGCCAGTAGTATAGGGCAGGGCCGGGGTGAAAAACTGTTTTTT.

The V call is TRBV4-2, the J call TRBJ2-7; D gene unclear. Per germline, CDR1 LGHNA and CDR2 YNFKEQ. The V end was cut by 3 bases, the J end by 0 bases, with 12 bases between. The CDR3 is 15 amino acids. The CDR3 sequence: CASSQTYISSYEQYF. CDR3 nucleotide sequence: TGTGCCAGCAGCCAGACTTACATAAGCTCCTACGAGCAGTACTTC.

V usage is TRBV19 and J usage is TRBJ2-5; perhaps D is TRBD1 or TRBD2 (6 bases each). There are 16 residues in the CDR3. The germline V gene has CDR1 LNHDA and CDR2 SQIVND (reference sequence). V lost 0 bases, J lost 3 bases, and 14 bases lay in between. CDR3 nucleotide sequence: TGTGCCAGTAGTATAGATGGGGGGCGGTGGGAAGAGACCCAGTACTTC. Amino acids: CASSIDGGRWEETQYF.

This clone was found once. The chain links TRBV5-1 to TRBJ2-7; the match to TRBD1 covers 7 bases. Germline V gene data show CDR1 as SGHRS and CDR2 as YFSETQ. The CDR3 consists of 15 residues. V shed 3 bases and J 3 bases; nucleotides not matched to a gene: 9. The CDR3 nucleotides are TGCGCCAGCAGCTACTATGGGACAGAGGTCTACGAGCAGTACTTC. Its translation is CASSYYGTEVYEQYF.

The chain has TRBV7-3 and TRBJ2-1; 7 positions agree with TRBD2. J was trimmed by 2 bases and V by 5 bases; bases with no gene match: 9. This CDR3 comprises 16 residues. The V gene's germline CDR1 is SGHTA and CDR2 FQGTGA. The CDR3 loop reads CASSPSGPQPYNEQFF. The CDR3 bases are TGTGCCAGCAGCCCTAGCGGACCCCAACCCTACAATGAGCAGTTCTTC.

The chain couples TRBV2 to TRBJ1-1; D gene uncertain. CDR1 and CDR2 (germline): SNHLY, FYNNEI. V was pared by 7 bases and J by 1 base, with 10 bases between. CDR3 size: 13 residues. In nucleotides, the CDR3 is TGTGCCAGCATGCGGACGCCGAACACTGAAGCTTTCTTT. Protein sequence: CASMRTPNTEAFF.

The rearrangement links TRBV2 to TRBJ2-6; either TRBD1 or TRBD2 may supply D (5 bases each). This CDR3 has 15 amino acids. Germline V gives CDR1 SNHLY, CDR2 FYNNEI. V was cut by 3 bases and J by 3 bases, with 9 bases left in between. The DNA for the CDR3 is TGTGCCAGCAGTGATGGGGGAAGTGGGGCCAACGTCCTGACTTTC. It yields the protein CASSDGGSGANVLTF.

This clone appeared once. This chain joins TRBV6-6 and TRBJ2-7; maybe TRBD2 (6 bases). The CDR3 is 15 amino acids. V was pared by 4 bases and J by 3 bases, with 16 bases between. CDR1 MNHNY and CDR2 SVGAGI come from the germline V gene (reference sequence). CDR3 sequence: CASSSRAMGGYEQYF. The CDR3 DNA follows: TGTGCCAGCAGTTCTAGGGCTATGGGGGGCTACGAGCAGTACTTC.

The CDR3 sequence: CASSLEGGTYEQYF. The CDR3 coding sequence is TGCGCCAGCAGCTTGGAGGGGGGAACCTACGAGCAGTACTTC. This chain joins TRBV5-1 and TRBJ2-7, with D tentatively TRBD1 or TRBD2 (6 bases each). Germline values: CDR1 SGHRS, CDR2 YFSETQ. V was pared by 0 bases and J by 2 bases, with 9 bases between. The CDR3 extends over 14 amino acids.

This rearrangement joins TRBV4-1 to TRBJ1-5; 7 bases match TRBD1. CDR1 is MGHRA and CDR2 is YSYEKL in the germline V gene. Unmatched junction bases numbered 8, after V lost 6 bases and J lost 9 bases. The CDR3 runs 13 residues. CDR3 loop: CASSQTGVGPQHF. DNA of the CDR3: TGCGCCAGCAGTCAAACAGGGGTTGGGCCCCAGCATTTT.

The chain combines TRBV7-3 with TRBJ2-7; TRBD2 might be the D (5 bases). V was clipped by 5 bases and J by 2 bases, with 10 bases between them. Looked up from germline, CDR1 is SGHTA and CDR2 is FQGTGA. The CDR3 extends over 13 amino acids. The CDR3 sequence is CASSPSGAYEQYF. In DNA form, the CDR3 reads TGTGCCAGCAGCCCCTCCGGGGCCTACGAGCAGTACTTC.

V gene TRBV5-1 combines with J gene TRBJ2-5; no definite D call. Germline V gene sequence: CDR1 SGHRS, CDR2 YFSETQ. The CDR3 runs 13 residues. V lost 3 bases to trimming and J lost 4 bases, with 10 bases between them. CDR3 region: CASSSGPLETQYF. The CDR3 nucleotides read TGCGCCAGCAGCTCGGGTCCTCTAGAGACCCAGTACTTC.

This rearrangement joins TRBV5-1 to TRBJ1-4, with no clear D. The CDR3 loop spans 14 amino acids. The V gene's germline CDR1 is SGHRS and CDR2 YFSETQ. V dropped 4 bases and J dropped 0 bases, with 7 bases sitting between them. The CDR3 DNA reads TGCGCCAGCAGCGAGGCCGCAACTAATGAAAAACTGTTTTTT. Translation gives CASSEAATNEKLFF.

The V gene is TRBV7-9, the J gene TRBJ1-2, with unresolved D. Trimming stripped 2 bases from V and 1 base from J, with 8 bases between. The germline gives CDR1 SEHNR, CDR2 FQNEAQ (reference sequence). The CDR3 has 14 amino acids. The chain's CDR3 is CASSLTTDNYGYTF. For the CDR3, the DNA is TGTGCCAGCAGCTTAACGACGGATAACTATGGCTACACCTTC. Full variable domain (rest looked up from reference TRBV7-9 and TRBJ1-2): DTGVSQNPRHKITKRGQNVTFRCDPISEHNRLYWYRQTLGQGPEFLTYFQNEAQLEKSRLLSDRFSAERPKGSFSTLEIQRTEQGDSAMYLCASSLTTDNYGYTFGSGTRLTVV.

CDR3 DNA sequence: TGCGCCAGCAGCTTCCCGACAGGGTCCAAAAACATTCAGTACTTC. Translating it yields CASSFPTGSKNIQYF. The chain carries TRBV5-1 and TRBJ2-4; TRBD1 matches at 7 bases. V shed 2 bases, J shed 2 bases, and the junction held 4 bases outside the gene matches. In germline, CDR1 is SGHRS, CDR2 YFSETQ. The CDR3 runs 15 residues.